This T cell receptor beta chain was sequenced during a study of blood T cell repertoires in COVID-19. Across the whole study: Whether acute or convalescent, the COVID-19 samples came from the United States, Italy and Spain. Nucleic acid was either cDNA or gDNA, and it came from T cells, B-cell-depleted T cells, or PBMCs.

Seattle patients were enrolled during active infection and followed longitudinally. The table lists this clone with a few counts. This CDR3 is 15 amino acids long. The V and J ends lost 6 bases and 8 bases respectively, with 22 bases between them. The germline CDR1 and CDR2 sequences are MNHNY and SVGAGI (reference sequence). Original processing notes: Amplification with reference gene primers provided the estimates of nucleated cell counts. Sequencing was performed with immunoSEQ multiplex PCR; in TCRdb, only in-frame clones are kept and a portion is missing. V, J and clone size are those of that table, while D and trimming were read from the DNA. In the table there are about 160,000 clones, approximately 90% of which are singletons.

This chain links TRBV6-6 with TRBJ1-2; TRBD1 is a possible D gene (5 bases). This receptor was obtained from a man aged 25-45 years with COVID-19, enrolled during active disease. Sequenced input: peripheral blood. The CDR3 DNA follows: TGTGCCAGCAGCCCGTTGGGGCCCGAAGTGTACGGCTACACCTTC. Its protein product is CASSPLGPEVYGYTF.